One sample yielded the 28 T cell receptor beta chains listed below, sequenced in a study of cytomegalovirus exposure and HLA in healthy donors. The PCR contained 60 Vbeta and 13 Jbeta primers. Profiled with immunoSEQ multiplex PCR; TCRdb holds only in-frame clones, not every one. The repertoire includes under 140,000 clones, approximately 83% of them detected once, and about 1.8% sits in the top ten. Material: PBMCs. The receptors stem from a middle-aged man in good health and CMV-seronegative.

V and J are TRBV2 and TRBJ2-5; 8 nucleotides align to TRBD1. CDR3 length equals 15 residues. CDR1 is SNHLY and CDR2 is FYNNEI in the germline V gene. V was pared by 11 bases and J by 7 bases, with 18 bases of the junction left unmatched. The CDR3 nucleotides read TGTGCCGCCAGATTCCGGGACAGGCCCACCGGGACCCAGTACTTC. Translated: CAARFRDRPTGTQYF. Full variable domain (outside the CDR3, taken from reference TRBV2 and TRBJ2-5): EPEVTQTPSHQVTQMGQEVILRCVPISNHLYFYWYRQILGQKVEFLVSFYNNEISEKSEIFDDQFSVERPDGSNFTLKIRSTKLEDSAMYFCAARFRDRPTGTQYFGPGTRLLVL.

The rearrangement joins TRBV5-4 to TRBJ2-1; 10 bases align to TRBD2. V gave up 1 base and J gave up 7 bases; unmatched junction bases: 5. Germline-derived CDR1 and CDR2 are SGHNT and YYREEE (reference sequence). This CDR3 spans 15 amino acids. The CDR3 spells CASSLRTSGGNEQFF. CDR3 bases: TGTGCCAGCAGCTTGAGGACTAGCGGCGGGAATGAGCAGTTCTTC.

This clone was counted once. The rearrangement uses TRBV5-6 and TRBJ1-6; no reliable D call. This CDR3 spans 15 amino acids. The germline CDR1 and CDR2 sequences are SGHDT and YYEEEE. V lost 4 bases and J lost 9, with 17 bases in between. This CDR3 reads CASSPGGRNSSPLHF. DNA for the CDR3: TGTGCCAGCAGCCCCGGAGGCAGGAATTCTTCACCCCTCCACTTT.

This clone was seen only a few times. This chain's CDR3 is CASSLVEGRSTEAFF. The CDR3, as DNA: TGTGCCAGCAGCTTGGTGGAGGGGAGGAGCACTGAAGCTTTCTTT. The chain couples TRBV5-4 to TRBJ1-1; maybe TRBD1 (5 bases). The V end was cut by 0 bases, the J end by 4 bases, with 13 bases between. The CDR3 has 15 amino acids. CDR1 is SGHNT, CDR2 YYREEE, per germline (reference sequence).

The genes are TRBV7-2 and TRBJ2-2; 8 positions agree with TRBD1. V trimming: 3 bases; J trimming: 4 bases; junction bases outside the gene matches: 4. The CDR3 is 15 residues long. Germline assignment: CDR1 SGHTA and CDR2 FQGNSA. CDR3 residues: CASSFGQGFTGELFF. CDR3 sequence (DNA): TGTGCCAGCAGCTTCGGACAGGGTTTCACCGGGGAGCTGTTTTTT.

This rearrangement joins TRBV29-1 to TRBJ1-2, with unresolved D. The CDR3 has 11 amino acids. In germline, CDR1 is SQVTM, CDR2 ANQGSEA. Trimming removed 6 bases at V and 3 bases at J, with 8 bases between. CDR3 loop: CSVGKDYGYTF. CDR3 coding DNA: TGCAGCGTCGGTAAAGACTATGGCTACACCTTC.

The chain has TRBV10-3 and TRBJ2-5; 10 bases map to TRBD1. The better agreement between TRBJ2-7 and the DNA end casts doubt on the J call. The CDR3 has 15 residues. From germline, CDR1 is ENHRY and CDR2 SYGVKD. The CDR3 reads CAITERRDRGNEQYF. As DNA, the CDR3 is TGTGCCATCACCGAAAGAAGGGACAGGGGAAACGAGCAGTACTTC.

The chain has TRBV6-5 and TRBJ1-1; maybe TRBD1 (5 bases). CDR3 length: 15 amino acids. The ends were cut back, 5 bases at V and 5 bases at J, with 18 bases in the middle. Germline CDR1 MNHEY, CDR2 SVGAGI. The CDR3 DNA sequence: TGTGCCAGCAGTAGGCCCGGGACTTTTGGGACTGAAGCTTTCTTT. It codes for CASSRPGTFGTEAFF.

The gene calls are TRBV6-1 and TRBJ1-4, with 12 bases fitting TRBD1. The V gene's germline CDR1 is MNHNS and CDR2 SASEGT. CDR3 size: 15 residues. V lost 3 bases and J lost 10; bases outside the gene matches: 6. CDR3 residues: CASSEGGTGGGKLFF. Written as DNA, the CDR3 is TGTGCCAGCAGTGAGGGGGGGACAGGGGGCGGAAAACTGTTTTTT.

The rearrangement uses TRBV5-6 and TRBJ1-6; D gene unclear. Germline CDR1 reads SGHDT; CDR2 reads YYEEEE. The CDR3 loop spans 13 amino acids. V dropped 2 bases and J dropped 9 bases, with 9 bases sitting between them. The CDR3 reads CASSLYGSSPLHF. The CDR3, as DNA: TGTGCCAGCAGCTTATACGGGAGTTCACCCCTCCACTTT.

The chain recombines TRBV4-1 with TRBJ1-1; possible D gene TRBD1, 6 bases. From germline, CDR1 is MGHRA and CDR2 YSYEKL. CDR3 length equals 16 residues. Trimming took off 5 bases at V and 1 base at J, with 17 bases between the two ends. CDR3 residues: CASSKGGTIRNTEAFF. DNA for the CDR3: TGCGCCAGCAGCAAAGGGGGGACAATCCGGAACACTGAAGCTTTCTTT.

The rearrangement links TRBV5-4 to TRBJ1-2; 9 nucleotides align to TRBD1. The CDR3 is 13 amino acids. CDR1 and CDR2 (germline): SGHNT, YYREEE (reference sequence). V was pared by 4 bases and J by 8 bases, with 6 bases of the junction left unmatched. CDR3 DNA sequence: TGTGCCAGCAGCGTGGGACAGGGAAAGGGCTACACCTTC. This codes for CASSVGQGKGYTF.

This clone has a single count. V is TRBV5-1 and J is TRBJ1-1; 8 bases fit TRBD1. Germline V lookup: CDR1 SGHRS, CDR2 YFSETQ. V lost 1 base, J lost 0 bases, and 8 bases stayed unmatched. The CDR3 is made up of 17 amino acids. Here the CDR3 DNA reads TGCGCCAGCAGCTTGCGTCCAGGGGGCTTGGTGAACACTGAAGCTTTCTTT. Its protein is CASSLRPGGLVNTEAFF.

The chain combines TRBV4-3 with TRBJ2-1; 7 positions match TRBD1. With V trimmed by 0 bases and J by 7 bases, 18 bases remained unmatched. This CDR3 region has 19 residues. Germline values: CDR1 LGHNA, CDR2 YSLEER. For the CDR3, the DNA is TGCGCCAGCAGCCAAGAGGGTACGGCTTTCCGGGACAGTCGGAATGAGCAGTTCTTC. It translates to CASSQEGTAFRDSRNEQFF.

The chain combines TRBV6-5 with TRBJ2-5; 8 bases match TRBD1. Per the germline V gene, CDR1 is MNHEY and CDR2 is SVGAGI. Trimming cost V 0 bases and J 4 bases; bases outside gene matches: 4. The CDR3 spans 15 residues. The CDR3 nucleotides are TGTGCCAGCAGTTACTCGAGACAGGGGAGAGAGACCCAGTACTTC. It translates to CASSYSRQGRETQYF.

This clone was counted a single time. The V and J genes are TRBV27 and TRBJ2-6, with D possibly TRBD2 on 5 matching bases. With 0 bases removed from V and 0 bases from J, the gap between germline ends came to 9 bases. The CDR3 loop spans 17 amino acids. Germline V CDR1 and CDR2: MNHEY, SMNVEV (reference sequence). CDR3 region: CASSLSPLASGANVLTF. CDR3 in DNA: TGTGCCAGCAGTTTATCTCCCCTAGCCTCTGGGGCCAACGTCCTGACTTTC.

This chain connects TRBV5-1 to TRBJ1-4; perhaps TRBD1 as D (6 bases). Germline lookup yields CDR1 SGHRS and CDR2 YFSETQ. The CDR3 covers 15 residues. V lost 0 bases to trimming and J lost 7 bases, with 13 bases between them. The CDR3 spells CASSLEGGFSEKLFF. As DNA, the CDR3 is TGCGCCAGCAGCTTGGAAGGGGGTTTTAGTGAAAAACTGTTTTTT.

J is TRBJ2-2 and V is TRBV6-5; D remains ambiguous. V lost 1 base, J lost 5 bases, and 14 bases lay in between. There are 16 residues in the CDR3. Germline V gene lookup returns CDR1 MNHEY and CDR2 SVGAGI. The CDR3 sequence is CASSYLQGLRTGELFF. The DNA for the CDR3 is TGTGCCAGCAGTTACTTACAAGGCCTGAGGACCGGGGAGCTGTTTTTT.

This sequence joins TRBV6-4 and TRBJ2-6, with D unclear. The CDR3 consists of 15 residues. Germline assignment: CDR1 MRHNA and CDR2 SNTAGT. The V gene lost 0 bases and the J gene lost 4 bases, with 7 bases spanning the gap. CDR3 bases: TGTGCCAGCAGTGACTCGATACGGGGGGCCAACGTCCTGACTTTC. It encodes CASSDSIRGANVLTF.

The chain joins TRBV7-6 to TRBJ1-1; D is undetermined. Per germline, CDR1 SGHVS and CDR2 FNYEAQ. The germline V and J ends were trimmed by 5 bases and 1 base, with 11 bases remaining between them. The CDR3 is made up of 14 amino acids. CDR3: CASSTGLGNTEAFF. The CDR3 coding sequence is TGTGCCAGCAGCACTGGGCTGGGGAACACTGAAGCTTTCTTT. The complete variable domain, with remaining parts taken from reference TRBV7-6 and TRBJ1-1, reads GAGVSQSPRYKVTKRGQDVALRCDPISGHVSLYWYRQALGQGPEFLTYFNYEAQQDKSGLPNDRFSAERPEGSISTLTIQRTEQRDSAMYRCASSTGLGNTEAFFGQGTRLTVV.

This chain's CDR3 is CASSLDPVLGPNTGELFF. CDR3 in DNA: TGTGCCAGCAGCTTGGATCCCGTCTTGGGCCCGAACACCGGGGAGCTGTTTTTT. V and J are TRBV5-5 and TRBJ2-2, with unresolved D. From germline, CDR1 is SGHKS and CDR2 YYEKEE (reference sequence). The CDR3 is made up of 18 amino acids. V lost 0 bases to trimming and J lost 0 bases, with 15 bases between them.

V gene TRBV6-6 combines with J gene TRBJ1-5, with a possible D match to TRBD1 (5 bases). V gave up 6 bases and J gave up 7 bases, with 16 bases separating them. CDR1 is MNHNY, CDR2 SVGAGI, per germline (reference sequence). This CDR3 is 14 amino acids long. For the CDR3, the DNA is TGTGCCAGCAGCGCTACGGGGAGGGGACAGCCCCAGCATTTT. Its translation is CASSATGRGQPQHF.

The V gene is TRBV28, the J gene TRBJ2-2; TRBD1 agrees at 8 bases. CDR3 length equals 16 residues. After removal of 2 bases from V and 4 bases from J, the junction contained 6 bases not matched to a gene. Looked up from germline, CDR1 is MDHEN and CDR2 is SYDVKM. The CDR3 loop reads CASSLLAGGITGELFF. In DNA, the CDR3 is TGTGCCAGCAGTTTACTAGCAGGGGGCATCACCGGGGAGCTGTTTTTT.

The V gene is TRBV7-2, the J gene TRBJ2-3; tentative D call: TRBD2 (6 bases). Germline values: CDR1 SGHTA, CDR2 FQGNSA. Trimming left V 1 base short and J 3 bases short, with 11 bases between. The CDR3 is made up of 15 amino acids. Here the CDR3 reads CASSLGIGLTDTQYF. The CDR3 DNA reads as TGTGCCAGCAGCTTAGGTATAGGACTAACAGATACGCAGTATTTT. The full variable domain, in which reference TRBV7-2 and TRBJ2-3 provide the parts outside the CDR3, is GAGVSQSPSNKVTEKGKDVELRCDPISGHTALYWYRQSLGQGLEFLIYFQGNSAPDKSGLPSDRFSAERTGGSVSTLTIQRTQQEDSAVYLCASSLGIGLTDTQYFGPGTRLTVL.

The chain joins TRBV5-3 to TRBJ1-2, with D perhaps TRBD1 (5 bases). TRBV5-3 is classed as an ORF, of uncertain function. Trimming took off 6 bases at V and 2 bases at J, with 11 bases between the two ends. This CDR3 has 13 residues. The DNA of the CDR3 is TGTGCCAGAAAAGGGGATCCGAACTATGGCTACACCTTC. This translates into CARKGDPNYGYTF.

CDR3 region: CASRDKAVNYGYTF. DNA of the CDR3: TGTGCCAGCAGGGACAAGGCAGTTAACTATGGCTACACCTTC. The chain is built from TRBV6-5 and TRBJ1-2, with D possibly being TRBD1 (5 bases). Germline-derived CDR1 and CDR2 are MNHEY and SVGAGI. Trimming pared 6 bases from V and 1 base from J, leaving 12 bases between. CDR3 length: 14 residues.

The rearrangement links TRBV6-1 to TRBJ1-1, with D unclear. Germline V gene sequence: CDR1 MNHNS, CDR2 SASEGT. The CDR3 has 13 residues. V lost 6 bases and J lost 2, with 10 bases in between. CDR3 nucleotide sequence: TGTGCCAGCAGGCTTACAGTAAACACTGAAGCTTTCTTT. Its protein product is CASRLTVNTEAFF.

The chain carries TRBV29-1 and TRBJ1-1, with a tentative D call TRBD1 (5 bases). CDR1 and CDR2 (germline): SQVTM, ANQGSEA. The CDR3 runs 14 residues. The ends were cut back, 7 bases at V and 0 bases at J, with 15 bases in the middle. CDR3 coding DNA: TGCAGCGCTCCGACAGTAAGCATGAACACTGAAGCTTTCTTT. As protein: CSAPTVSMNTEAFF.